Below, one T cell receptor beta chain is given with its context. Its specificity is unknown. The germline V gene encodes CDR1 MNHEY and CDR2 SVGAGI. The length of the CDR3 is 15 residues. V trimming: 6 bases; J trimming: 3 bases; junction bases outside the gene matches: 5. Samples from alopecia areata patients were lesional scalp punch biopsies and peripheral blood. Extracted from the samples, RNA was reverse transcribed into cDNA to serve as the sequencing template. TCRdb keeps only in-frame clones here, not all; method: immunoSEQ multiplex PCR. In the table there are around 7,500 clones, approximately 70% of which are singletons. This sample stems from a study of CD8+ T cells in alopecia areata. About the research overall: Treated patients were dosed with oral tofacitinib, taking 5 to 10 mg twice daily. Study-wide points: Tissue-resident alphabeta T cells belonging to normal skin likewise get sequenced within scalp specimens. Compared with mice, patients displayed less clear TCR sharing, possibly for HLA-related reasons.

The material sequenced was skin, taken at week 0. This receptor was taken from a human donor with alopecia areata. The rearrangement uses TRBV6-5 and TRBJ1-6; 7 bases are a match to TRBD1. The CDR3 is CASRTGRNYNSPLHF. CDR3 sequence (DNA): TGTGCCAGCAGGACAGGGCGAAACTATAATTCACCCCTCCACTTT.